The T cell receptor (beta chain) under discussion was sequenced for a study of HIV-infected patients and healthy controls. All unsorted peripheral T cells were captured because whole blood was used without fractionation. CDR1 is DFQATT and CDR2 is SNEGSKA in the germline V gene (reference sequence). CDR3 size: 14 residues. Trimming cost V 5 bases and J 10 bases, with 20 bases left between them. As concerns this clonotype: Its antigen remains unknown.

Alpha and beta constant-region primers primed reverse transcription of approximately 460 ng RNA. Separate chain-specific third strand synthesis with multiplexing indices produced the alpha and beta libraries. TCRdb called the 5' RACE reads again in MiXCR, with one record for every CDR3 protein. In the table there are 10,000 to 12,000 distinct CDR3 sequences, 8% of which are singletons. Study-wide results and limits: Compared with healthy controls, HIV-infected patients showed less CDR3 sharing between individuals.

The sequence was obtained from an adult in good health. The V and J genes are TRBV20-1 and TRBJ1-4; D gene unclear. Sequenced input: blood. In DNA form, the CDR3 reads TGCAGTGCTCGCTCCGGTTTTATAGACGGAAAACTGTTTTTT. Its translation: CSARSGFIDGKLFF.